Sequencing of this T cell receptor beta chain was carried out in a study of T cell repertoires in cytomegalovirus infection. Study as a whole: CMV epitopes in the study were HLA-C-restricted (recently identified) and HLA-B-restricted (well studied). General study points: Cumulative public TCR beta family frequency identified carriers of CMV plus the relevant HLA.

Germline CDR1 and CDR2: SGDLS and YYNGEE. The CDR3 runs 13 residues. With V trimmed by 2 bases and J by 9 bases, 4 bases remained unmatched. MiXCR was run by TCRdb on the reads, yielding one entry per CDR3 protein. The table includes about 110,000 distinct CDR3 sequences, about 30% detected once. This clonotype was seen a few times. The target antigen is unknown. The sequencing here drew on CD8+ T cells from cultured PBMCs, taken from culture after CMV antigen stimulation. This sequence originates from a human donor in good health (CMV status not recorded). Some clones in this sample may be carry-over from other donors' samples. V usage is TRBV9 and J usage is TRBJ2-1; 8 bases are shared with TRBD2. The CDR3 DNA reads TGTGCCAGCAGCGTCGGGGGGGTTATTGAGCAGTTCTTC. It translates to CASSVGGVIEQFF.